This T cell receptor (beta chain) was captured in a study of T-cell reconstitution after alpha-beta-depleted transplantation in children. Study-level findings and limits: TCRbeta diversity was high at day 60 in some patients (a result of surviving recipient T cells and thymic progenitors). Expanded graft clones, several hundred of them, were reportedly the source of alpha-beta T cells about two months after transplant.

As it was prepared, the TCRbeta library received unique molecular identifiers. TCRdb ran MiXCR on the PCR reads and lists one entry per CDR3 protein. Here the sample spans some 110,000 distinct CDR3 sequences, approximately 10% being singletons. V was shortened by 5 bases and J by 5 bases, with 18 bases between the two germline ends. This CDR3 is 15 amino acids long. As concerns this clonotype: Its antigen remains unidentified.

The input for sequencing was PBMCs, taken before TCRalphabeta/CD19-depleted stem cell transplant. This chain links TRBV12-3 or TRBV12-4 with TRBJ1-2, with D possibly matching TRBD1 (6 bases). The origin of this receptor is a boy younger than 10 with acute lymphoblastic leukemia, due to receive a stem cell transplant. CDR3 sequence reads: CASSPGGALLYGYTF. In DNA form, the CDR3 reads TGTGCCAGCAGTCCCGGGGGGGCTTTGCTTTATGGCTACACCTTC.